These T cell receptor beta chains were read from a single sample in a study of T-cell reconstitution after alpha-beta-depleted transplantation in children. TCRdb itself ran the PCR reads through MiXCR, one entry per CDR3 protein. The data hold 230,000 or so distinct CDR3 sequences, with approximately 12% observed a single time. The material sequenced was PBMCs from the stem cell graft donor, taken from the stem cell graft. The receptors come from a human donor who donated a stem cell graft to a child with acute lymphoblastic leukemia. The CDR3 runs from the conserved cysteine through the conserved F or W. The D gene is left open where the match is weak. Rows give clone size only sometimes, using once, few, many, or a class for an expanded clone.

V gene	clone size	J gene	D gene	CDR3 protein	CDR3 DNA
TRBV30	many	TRBJ1-5	NA	CAWSRVLYQPQHF	TGTGCCTGGAGTCGAGTACTGTATCAGCCCCAGCATTTT
TRBV27	many	TRBJ1-4	NA	CASSSPRSYNEKLFF	TGTGCCAGCAGTTCTCCGCGGAGTTATAATGAAAAACTGTTTTTT
TRBV7-9	many	TRBJ2-5	TRBD1	CASSLSDRGATETQYF	TGTGCCAGCAGCTTAAGCGACAGGGGAGCAACGGAGACCCAGTACTTC
TRBV7-9	many	TRBJ2-1	NA	CASSLTVGEEQFF	TGTGCCAGCAGCTTAACTGTAGGGGAAGAGCAGTTCTTC
TRBV5-6	many	TRBJ2-1	TRBD2	CASSSDLAGGSYNEQFF	TGTGCCAGCAGCTCTGACTTAGCGGGGGGCTCCTACAATGAGCAGTTCTTC
TRBV7-2	few	TRBJ2-2	TRBD2	CASSLLVLAPNTGELFF	TGTGCCAGCAGCTTACTTGTACTAGCGCCGAACACCGGGGAGCTGTTTTTT
TRBV7-2	many	TRBJ2-5	NA	CASSLEVFQETQYF	TGTGCCAGCAGCTTAGAGGTCTTCCAAGAGACCCAGTACTTC
TRBV7-2	many	TRBJ2-5	TRBD1	CASSPWDRPYQETQYF	TGTGCCAGCAGCCCCTGGGACAGGCCTTACCAAGAGACCCAGTACTTC
TRBV29-1	many	TRBJ2-1	TRBD2	CSVPRLAGEGVNEQFF	TGCAGCGTTCCTAGACTAGCGGGAGAGGGGGTCAATGAGCAGTTCTTC
TRBV5-1	many	TRBJ2-2	NA	CASAEGNTGELFF	TGCGCCAGCGCGGAGGGGAACACCGGGGAGCTGTTTTTT
TRBV7-2	few	TRBJ2-7	NA	CASSLESGGRTYF	TGTGCCAGCAGCTTAGAGTCTGGGGGGCGCACGTACTTC
TRBV29-1	many	TRBJ1-4	NA	CSVGRDGTNEKLFF	TGCAGCGTAGGCCGAGATGGAACTAATGAAAAACTGTTTTTT
TRBV12-3/TRBV12-4	many	TRBJ2-5	TRBD2	CASSPRGREGVETQYF	TGTGCCAGCAGTCCTCGGGGGAGGGAGGGTGTAGAGACCCAGTACTTC
TRBV25-1	NA	TRBJ2-2	NA	CASRHWTDGELFF	TGTGCCAGCAGGCACTGGACCGACGGGGAGCTGTTTTTC
TRBV7-2	many	TRBJ1-5	NA	CASSLVGGRGNQPQHF	TGTGCCAGCAGCTTAGTAGGGGGTAGGGGCAATCAGCCCCAGCATTTT
TRBV28	many	TRBJ1-2	NA	CASASAGATYGYTF	TGTGCCAGCGCCTCGGCGGGGGCAACCTATGGCTACACCTTC
TRBV5-1	many	TRBJ2-7	NA	CASSLGQQLPTYEQYF	TGCGCCAGCAGCTTGGGACAGCAACTACCTACCTACGAGCAGTACTTC
TRBV19	many	TRBJ1-4	TRBD1	CASRRNQGVLTNEKLFF	TGTGCCAGTAGACGAAATCAGGGGGTACTTACTAATGAAAAACTGTTTTTT
TRBV30	few	TRBJ2-7	NA	CAWSGQSYEQYF	TGTGCCTGGAGCGGACAGTCCTACGAGCAGTACTTC
TRBV5-6	many	TRBJ2-5	NA	CASSGGTAVLLETQYF	TGTGCCAGCAGCGGTGGGACCGCAGTTCTACTAGAGACCCAGTACTTC
TRBV6-1	few	TRBJ1-2	NA	CASSTALNYGYTF	TGTGCATCCTCGACGGCCCTTAACTATGGCTACACCTTC
TRBV3-1	NA	TRBJ2-7	TRBD1	CASSHHRDRGPSYEQYF	TGTGCCAGCAGCCACCACAGGGACAGGGGTCCCTCCTACGAGCAGTACTTC
TRBV24-1	many	TRBJ2-6	NA	CATSDRMTGANVLTF	TGTGCCACCAGTGATCGGATGACCGGGGCCAACGTCCTGACTTTC
TRBV7-9	many	TRBJ2-3	TRBD2	CASSFQAGATDTQYF	TGTGCCAGCAGTTTCCAAGCGGGAGCAACAGATACGCAGTATTTT
TRBV5-1	many	TRBJ1-1	NA	CASSLGDRGGKAFF	TGCGCCAGCAGCTTGGGAGATCGGGGCGGAAAAGCTTTCTTT
TRBV7-6	many	TRBJ1-1	NA	CASSLYRPTGMLNTEAFF	TGTGCCAGCAGCTTATATCGCCCGACCGGAATGCTGAACACTGAAGCTTTCTTT
TRBV5-6	few	TRBJ2-2	NA	CASSFRRAVNTGELFF	TGTGCCAGCAGCTTTAGGAGGGCCGTTAACACCGGGGAGCTGTTTTTT
TRBV15	many	TRBJ1-3	NA	CATSRVPTASGNTIYF	TGTGCCACCAGCAGAGTCCCAACAGCCTCTGGAAACACCATATATTTT
TRBV25-1	many	TRBJ2-5	NA	CASSGLHRVIQETQYF	TGTGCCAGCAGTGGCCTACACAGGGTGATACAAGAGACCCAGTACTTC
TRBV10-3	few	TRBJ2-2	TRBD1	CAISGTGGKELFF	TGTGCCATCAGCGGGACAGGGGGAAAGGAGCTGTTTTTT
TRBV20-1	many	TRBJ1-4	TRBD1	CSAPDRSKLTTNEKLFF	TGCAGTGCGCCGGACAGGTCAAAACTAACAACTAATGAAAAACTGTTTTTT
TRBV7-9	many	TRBJ2-5	TRBD2	CASRYRTSGTQETQYF	TGTGCCAGCAGGTACAGGACTAGCGGGACCCAAGAGACCCAGTACTTC
TRBV6-6	many	TRBJ2-3	NA	CASSYDLTDTQYF	TGTGCCAGCAGTTACGACCTCACAGATACGCAGTATTTT
TRBV28	many	TRBJ1-1	TRBD1	CASSLGQAAVIAFF	TGTGCCAGCAGTTTAGGACAGGCAGCCGTGATAGCTTTCTTT
TRBV29-1	NA	TRBJ2-7	NA	CSVGGTRYEQYF	TGCAGCGTTGGGGGGACCCGCTACGAGCAGTACTTC
TRBV7-9	many	TRBJ1-1	NA	CASSLASPNTEAFF	TGTGCCAGCAGCTTAGCCTCACCGAACACTGAAGCTTTCTTT
TRBV7-8	many	TRBJ1-5	NA	CASSLGHGSNQPQHF	TGTGCCAGCAGCTTGGGACACGGGAGCAATCAGCCCCAGCATTTT
TRBV27	many	TRBJ1-5	TRBD1	CASSLHFIGSQGAYQPQHF	TGTGCCAGCAGTTTACATTTTATCGGGTCTCAGGGGGCCTATCAGCCCCAGCATTTT
TRBV12-3/TRBV12-4	many	TRBJ2-7	NA	CASTSVWSGDEQYF	TGTGCCAGCACTTCCGTTTGGTCGGGAGACGAGCAGTACTTC
TRBV11-2	many	TRBJ2-7	TRBD2	CASSLGFSGTSGGYEQYF	TGTGCCAGCAGCTTAGGGTTCTCCGGGACTAGCGGGGGTTACGAGCAGTACTTC
TRBV6-2/TRBV6-3	many	TRBJ1-5	TRBD1	CASSSDRGAQPQHF	TGTGCCAGCAGTTCGGACAGGGGCGCTCAGCCCCAGCATTTT
TRBV20-1	many	TRBJ2-7	NA	CSATPALLWGEQYF	TGCAGTGCTACCCCAGCCTTACTTTGGGGCGAGCAGTACTTC
TRBV28	many	TRBJ2-4	TRBD2	CASNQASGNKNIQYF	TGTGCCAGCAATCAGGCTAGCGGGAACAAAAACATTCAGTACTTC